Listed below are T cell receptor beta chains from one sample, sequenced in a study of shared clonotypes between healthy human individuals. Method: immunoSEQ multiplex PCR; TCRdb's copy keeps in-frame clones and lacks some. The table shows roughly 1,000,000 clones, with roughly 74% occurring only once. Sequencing input: memory CD4+ T cells from PBMCs. These receptors were collected from a man aged 18 to 29 in good health. Some clones in this sample may be carry-over from other donors' samples. Both conserved end residues are part of each CDR3. Fields, in order: V gene, J gene, clone size, D gene, CDR3 protein, CDR3 DNA. D genes are given only for firm matches. Size values are once, few and many counts, or a class for expanded clones, and some rows have none.

v_call: TRBV7-3
j_call: TRBJ2-1
clone_size: -
d_call: TRBD2
cdr3_aa: CASSSPRGTSGSRGSYNEQFF
cdr3_nt: TGTGCCAGCAGCTCTCCCAGAGGGACTAGCGGGAGCAGAGGGTCCTACAATGAGCAGTTCTTC

v_call: TRBV11-2
j_call: TRBJ2-5
clone_size: -
d_call: -
cdr3_aa: CASSLWRQETQYF
cdr3_nt: TGTGCCAGCAGCTTATGGCGGCAAGAGACCCAGTACTTC

v_call: TRBV7-9
j_call: TRBJ1-5
clone_size: few
d_call: TRBD1
cdr3_aa: CASSPQGGQPQHF
cdr3_nt: TGTGCCAGCAGCCCACAGGGGGGGCAGCCCCAGCATTTT

v_call: TRBV2
j_call: TRBJ1-2
clone_size: -
d_call: TRBD1
cdr3_aa: CASSEGDSFYGYTF
cdr3_nt: TGTGCCAGCAGTGAGGGGGACAGTTTCTATGGCTACACCTTC

v_call: TRBV28
j_call: TRBJ2-1
clone_size: few
d_call: TRBD2
cdr3_aa: CASSSAGGASYNEQFF
cdr3_nt: TGTGCCAGCAGTTCCGCCGGGGGGGCATCCTACAATGAGCAGTTCTTC

v_call: TRBV5-8
j_call: TRBJ2-5
clone_size: -
d_call: -
cdr3_aa: CASSLITETQYF
cdr3_nt: TGTGCCAGCAGCTTGATAACAGAGACCCAGTACTTC

v_call: TRBV28
j_call: TRBJ1-1
clone_size: few
d_call: -
cdr3_aa: CASSMRNTEAFF
cdr3_nt: TGTGCCAGCAGTATGAGGAACACTGAAGCTTTCTTT

v_call: TRBV12-1
j_call: TRBJ2-1
clone_size: -
d_call: -
cdr3_aa: CAIRLPGLASQSSYNEQFF
cdr3_nt: TGTGCCATTAGACTACCGGGACTAGCGTCCCAGAGCTCCTACAATGAGCAGTTCTTC

v_call: TRBV5-1
j_call: TRBJ1-1
clone_size: -
d_call: -
cdr3_aa: CASSYAGGTEAFF
cdr3_nt: TGCGCCAGCAGCTACGCGGGGGGCACTGAAGCTTTCTTT

v_call: TRBV11-2
j_call: TRBJ2-3
clone_size: -
d_call: TRBD2
cdr3_aa: CASSLGLAGMSDTQYF
cdr3_nt: TGTGCCAGCAGCTTAGGACTAGCGGGAATGTCAGATACGCAGTATTTT

v_call: TRBV28
j_call: TRBJ2-4
clone_size: -
d_call: -
cdr3_aa: CASSLGGAKNIQYF
cdr3_nt: TGTGCCAGCTCCTTGGGAGGAGCCAAAAACATTCAGTACTTC

v_call: TRBV28
j_call: TRBJ1-4
clone_size: once
d_call: -
cdr3_aa: CASSFKVREREKLFF
cdr3_nt: TGTGCCAGCAGTTTTAAGGTGAGGGAGCGAGAAAAACTGTTTTTT

v_call: TRBV5-1
j_call: TRBJ2-5
clone_size: few
d_call: TRBD1
cdr3_aa: CASGRGQGAGETQYF
cdr3_nt: TGCGCCAGCGGAAGGGGGCAGGGGGCTGGAGAGACCCAGTACTTC

v_call: TRBV10-3
j_call: TRBJ2-5
clone_size: -
d_call: TRBD1
cdr3_aa: CAASGTGKETQYF
cdr3_nt: TGTGCCGCCTCCGGGACAGGGAAAGAGACCCAGTACTTC

v_call: TRBV2
j_call: TRBJ2-5
clone_size: -
d_call: -
cdr3_aa: CASRPGHLYQETQYF
cdr3_nt: TGTGCCAGCAGGCCGGGACACCTTTACCAAGAGACCCAGTACTTC

v_call: TRBV10-2
j_call: TRBJ2-3
clone_size: -
d_call: -
cdr3_aa: CASSDPGDTQYF
cdr3_nt: TGCGCCAGCAGCGATCCCGGGGATACGCAGTATTTT

v_call: TRBV19
j_call: TRBJ1-5
clone_size: few
d_call: -
cdr3_aa: CASTPGGQPQHF
cdr3_nt: TGTGCCAGTACCCCCGGGGGGCAGCCCCAGCATTTT

v_call: TRBV4-1
j_call: TRBJ2-3
clone_size: -
d_call: TRBD2
cdr3_aa: CASSRERGSNTDTQYF
cdr3_nt: TGCGCCAGCAGCCGAGAGCGGGGGTCAAACACAGATACGCAGTATTTT

v_call: TRBV11-3
j_call: TRBJ2-3
clone_size: -
d_call: TRBD2
cdr3_aa: CASSLGTSGSPDTQYF
cdr3_nt: TGTGCCAGCAGCTTAGGTACCAGCGGGAGCCCCGATACGCAGTATTTT

v_call: TRBV7-9
j_call: TRBJ1-4
clone_size: -
d_call: -
cdr3_aa: CASSVKTLLGEKLFF
cdr3_nt: TGTGCCAGCAGCGTAAAGACCCTTCTGGGGGAAAAACTGTTTTTT

v_call: TRBV19
j_call: TRBJ1-2
clone_size: -
d_call: -
cdr3_aa: CASSFRGRDGYGYTF
cdr3_nt: -

v_call: TRBV9
j_call: TRBJ1-1
clone_size: -
d_call: -
cdr3_aa: CASSPVVRLVTEAFF
cdr3_nt: TGTGCCAGCAGCCCCGTGGTCCGATTAGTCACTGAAGCTTTCTTT

v_call: TRBV29-1
j_call: TRBJ1-1
clone_size: -
d_call: -
cdr3_aa: CSVFLYMYTEAFF
cdr3_nt: TGCAGCGTGTTTTTGTATATGTACACTGAAGCTTTCTTT

v_call: TRBV28
j_call: TRBJ2-5
clone_size: -
d_call: TRBD1
cdr3_aa: CASSSGGKMTQYF
cdr3_nt: TGTGCCAGCAGTTCAGGGGGCAAGATGACCCAGTACTTC

v_call: TRBV5-1
j_call: TRBJ1-1
clone_size: -
d_call: TRBD1
cdr3_aa: CASNRGPVGNTEAFF
cdr3_nt: TGCGCTAGTAACAGGGGGCCAGTGGGGAACACTGAAGCTTTCTTT

v_call: TRBV7-8
j_call: TRBJ1-2
clone_size: -
d_call: -
cdr3_aa: CASSLAGSGGYTF
cdr3_nt: TGTGCCAGCAGCTTAGCAGGGTCCGGTGGCTACACCTTC

v_call: TRBV6-1
j_call: TRBJ2-7
clone_size: -
d_call: TRBD2
cdr3_aa: CATNGAQSGRLAQYF
cdr3_nt: TGTGCCACCAACGGGGCCCAAAGCGGGAGGTTGGCGCAGTACTTC

v_call: TRBV11-2
j_call: TRBJ2-1
clone_size: -
d_call: TRBD2
cdr3_aa: CASSPRLARNEQFF
cdr3_nt: TGTGCCAGCAGCCCGAGACTAGCGCGGAATGAGCAGTTCTTC

v_call: TRBV28
j_call: TRBJ2-3
clone_size: -
d_call: -
cdr3_aa: CASHSLSTDTQYF
cdr3_nt: TGTGCCAGCCACAGTTTAAGCACAGATACGCAGTATTTT

v_call: TRBV5-1
j_call: TRBJ1-2
clone_size: -
d_call: -
cdr3_aa: CASSFAVGANYGYTF
cdr3_nt: TGCGCCAGCAGCTTCGCGGTGGGCGCTAACTATGGCTACACCTTC

v_call: TRBV6-4
j_call: TRBJ2-1
clone_size: -
d_call: -
cdr3_aa: CASRRDILVNEQFF
cdr3_nt: TGTGCCAGCAGGAGAGATATACTAGTCAATGAGCAGTTCTTC

v_call: TRBV5-1
j_call: TRBJ2-7
clone_size: -
d_call: TRBD1
cdr3_aa: CASSLLRQGRDEQYF
cdr3_nt: TGCGCCAGCAGCTTGCTCCGACAGGGGCGGGACGAGCAGTACTTC

v_call: TRBV29-1
j_call: TRBJ2-2
clone_size: -
d_call: TRBD2
cdr3_aa: CSTREGNTGELFF
cdr3_nt: TGCAGCACCAGGGAGGGGAACACCGGGGAGCTGTTTTTT

v_call: TRBV29-1
j_call: TRBJ2-7
clone_size: -
d_call: TRBD2
cdr3_aa: CSVASGRGEQYF
cdr3_nt: TGCAGCGTTGCTAGCGGGAGGGGCGAGCAGTACTTC

v_call: TRBV29-1
j_call: TRBJ2-3
clone_size: -
d_call: -
cdr3_aa: CSVTDGTDTQYF
cdr3_nt: TGCAGCGTGACAGACGGCACAGATACGCAGTATTTT

v_call: TRBV19
j_call: TRBJ2-7
clone_size: -
d_call: TRBD1
cdr3_aa: CASSSQGFYEQYF
cdr3_nt: TGTGCCAGTAGTTCACAGGGGTTCTACGAGCAGTACTTC

v_call: TRBV19
j_call: TRBJ2-7
clone_size: few
d_call: TRBD2
cdr3_aa: CASSLLAGGLYEQYF
cdr3_nt: TGTGCCAGTAGCCTATTAGCGGGAGGGCTCTACGAGCAGTACTTC

v_call: TRBV28
j_call: TRBJ1-4
clone_size: -
d_call: -
cdr3_aa: CASSPTPTAATNEKLFF
cdr3_nt: TGTGCCAGCAGTCCGACCCCTACGGCTGCAACTAATGAAAAACTGTTTTTT

v_call: TRBV7-9
j_call: TRBJ1-4
clone_size: -
d_call: -
cdr3_aa: CASTDNTGGTGEKLFF
cdr3_nt: TGTGCCAGCACAGACAACACGGGAGGGACTGGTGAAAAACTGTTTTTT

v_call: TRBV6-1
j_call: TRBJ2-7
clone_size: -
d_call: -
cdr3_aa: CASSEILAVGEQYF
cdr3_nt: TGTGCCAGCAGTGAAATACTAGCTGTTGGCGAGCAGTACTTC

v_call: TRBV4-3
j_call: TRBJ1-1
clone_size: few
d_call: -
cdr3_aa: CASSQDFRGRAFF
cdr3_nt: TGCGCCAGCAGCCAAGATTTCCGGGGGAGAGCTTTCTTT

v_call: TRBV28
j_call: TRBJ1-2
clone_size: -
d_call: -
cdr3_aa: CASVMTLSGVGYGYTF
cdr3_nt: TGTGCCAGCGTTATGACTCTCAGCGGGGTCGGCTATGGCTACACCTTC

v_call: TRBV2
j_call: TRBJ2-5
clone_size: -
d_call: -
cdr3_aa: CASSPDSLETQYF
cdr3_nt: TGTGCCAGCAGCCCCGACAGCTTAGAGACCCAGTACTTC

v_call: TRBV6-5
j_call: TRBJ2-6
clone_size: few
d_call: -
cdr3_aa: CASTPHSSGANVLTF
cdr3_nt: TGTGCCAGCACCCCACATAGCTCTGGGGCCAACGTCCTGACTTTC

v_call: TRBV5-1
j_call: TRBJ1-1
clone_size: few
d_call: -
cdr3_aa: CASSLVGRGSTEAFF
cdr3_nt: TGCGCCAGCAGCTTGGTCGGCAGGGGCTCCACTGAAGCTTTCTTT

v_call: TRBV5-1
j_call: TRBJ1-1
clone_size: -
d_call: -
cdr3_aa: CASSLSGTEAFF
cdr3_nt: TGCGCCAGCAGCTTGTCAGGGACTGAAGCTTTCTTT

v_call: TRBV7-9
j_call: TRBJ2-3
clone_size: -
d_call: -
cdr3_aa: CASSRDRSTDTQYF
cdr3_nt: TGTGCCAGCAGCAGGGACCGTAGCACAGATACGCAGTATTTT

v_call: TRBV5-1
j_call: TRBJ2-3
clone_size: -
d_call: -
cdr3_aa: CASRAITDTQYF
cdr3_nt: TGCGCCAGCAGGGCTATAACAGATACGCAGTATTTT

v_call: TRBV5-4
j_call: TRBJ2-5
clone_size: -
d_call: TRBD2
cdr3_aa: CASSWTSGRRKETQYF
cdr3_nt: TGTGCCAGCAGCTGGACTAGCGGGAGGAGGAAAGAGACCCAGTACTTC

v_call: TRBV28
j_call: TRBJ1-4
clone_size: once
d_call: -
cdr3_aa: CASSNPSGPEKLFF
cdr3_nt: TGTGCCAGCAGCAATCCCTCGGGACCTGAAAAACTGTTTTTT

v_call: TRBV11-2
j_call: TRBJ2-7
clone_size: -
d_call: -
cdr3_aa: CASADRDEQYF
cdr3_nt: TGTGCCAGCGCCGACCGGGACGAGCAGTACTTC

v_call: TRBV5-1
j_call: TRBJ2-3
clone_size: few
d_call: TRBD2
cdr3_aa: CASSSSGDLTDTQYF
cdr3_nt: TGCGCCAGCAGCTCTAGCGGTGACCTCACAGATACGCAGTATTTT